A selection of T cell receptor beta chains follows, all from one sample in a study of T cell responses to AZD1222 COVID-19 vaccine. This table comes from immunoSEQ multiplex PCR, and its TCRdb copy is limited to in-frame clones, with some not included. The table records about 80,000 clones, 70% to 90% of them present only once. The material sequenced was peripheral blood, taken 28 days after the second AZD1222 dose. Every receptor here comes from an adult who received the AZD1222 COVID-19 vaccine. Each CDR3 is given with its conserved first and last residue. Each record gives: J gene, D gene, V gene, clone size, CDR3 protein, CDR3 DNA. D genes are given only for firm matches. Rows may omit the clone size; those that give it use once, few, many or a size class.

J: TRBJ2-7; D: .; V: TRBV12-3/TRBV12-4; size: .; CDR3: CASSSRNYEQYF; DNA: TGTGCCAGCAGTTCCCGGAACTACGAGCAGTACTTC
J: TRBJ2-1; D: .; V: TRBV7-2; size: few; CDR3: CASSFGPWDEQFF; DNA: TGTGCCAGCAGCTTTGGTCCTTGGGATGAGCAGTTCTTC
J: TRBJ2-1; D: TRBD1; V: TRBV2; size: .; CDR3: CASRGQGASRNEQFF; DNA: TGTGCCAGCAGAGGACAGGGGGCTAGTCGGAATGAGCAGTTCTTC
J: TRBJ2-5; D: .; V: TRBV6-5; size: .; CDR3: CASSYNPGLGKTQYF; DNA: TGTGCCAGCAGTTACAACCCCGGATTGGGAAAGACCCAGTACTTC
J: TRBJ2-2; D: .; V: TRBV9; size: .; CDR3: CASGDRSYTGELFF; DNA: TGTGCCAGCGGAGACAGGAGTTACACCGGGGAGCTGTTTTTT
J: TRBJ2-1; D: .; V: TRBV29-1; size: .; CDR3: CSAREGGDNEQFF; DNA: TGCAGCGCTCGTGAGGGGGGCGACAATGAGCAGTTCTTC
J: TRBJ1-2; D: TRBD1; V: TRBV18; size: once; CDR3: CASSPSGTENGYTF; DNA: TGTGCCAGCTCACCATCAGGGACAGAGAATGGCTACACCTTC
J: TRBJ2-3; D: .; V: TRBV10-3; size: .; CDR3: CAISESKKTDTQYF; DNA: TGTGCCATCAGTGAGTCAAAGAAAACAGATACGCAGTATTTT
J: TRBJ1-5; D: .; V: TRBV12-3/TRBV12-4; size: .; CDR3: CASSLGGFQPQHF; DNA: TGTGCCAGCAGTTTAGGGGGATTTCAGCCCCAGCATTTT
J: TRBJ2-1; D: TRBD2; V: TRBV2; size: .; CDR3: CASRSGGTEQFF; DNA: TGTGCCAGCAGGTCCGGGGGGACGGAGCAGTTCTTC
J: TRBJ2-1; D: TRBD2; V: TRBV27; size: .; CDR3: CASSPWDYKNNEQFF; DNA: TGTGCCAGCAGCCCATGGGACTACAAAAACAATGAGCAGTTCTTC
J: TRBJ1-1; D: .; V: TRBV28; size: .; CDR3: CASSPPGLTEAFF; DNA: TGTGCCAGCAGCCCACCAGGGCTCACTGAAGCTTTCTTT
J: TRBJ2-3; D: TRBD2; V: TRBV19; size: few; CDR3: CASRPSGGPTDTQYF; DNA: TGTGCCAGTAGACCTAGCGGGGGACCGACAGATACGCAGTATTTT
J: TRBJ2-3; D: .; V: TRBV18; size: .; CDR3: CASSRKQGTRGDTQYF; DNA: TGTGCCAGCTCCAGAAAACAAGGGACGAGGGGAGATACGCAGTATTTT
J: TRBJ2-1; D: .; V: TRBV11-3; size: .; CDR3: CASSLDSGQGITKQFF; DNA: .
J: TRBJ1-2; D: .; V: TRBV6-1; size: .; CDR3: CASSERGWGYLNGYTF; DNA: TGTGCCAGCAGTGAAAGGGGCTGGGGATATTTGAACGGCTACACCTTC
J: TRBJ1-4; D: .; V: TRBV11-1; size: .; CDR3: CASSFEGGANEKLFF; DNA: TGTGCCAGCAGCTTCGAAGGGGGGGCTAATGAAAAACTGTTTTTT
J: TRBJ2-5; D: TRBD1; V: TRBV6-6; size: .; CDR3: CASSTRTGAGETQYF; DNA: TGTGCCAGCAGTACGAGGACAGGGGCGGGGGAGACCCAGTACTTC
J: TRBJ2-2; D: TRBD1; V: TRBV6-5; size: .; CDR3: CASSYSAQGTTGELFF; DNA: TGTGCCAGCAGTTACTCGGCACAGGGGACCACCGGGGAGCTGTTTTTT
J: TRBJ1-2; D: .; V: TRBV28; size: .; CDR3: CASSLPDGAHGYTF; DNA: TGTGCCAGCAGTCTCCCTGATGGGGCCCATGGCTACACCTTC
J: TRBJ1-3; D: .; V: TRBV4-1; size: few; CDR3: CASSHLGQTTSGNTIYF; DNA: TGCGCCAGCAGCCACCTCGGACAGACGACCTCTGGAAACACCATATATTTT
J: TRBJ1-6; D: .; V: TRBV7-9; size: .; CDR3: CASSLAQGDSPLHF; DNA: TGTGCCAGCAGCTTAGCCCAAGGGGATTCACCCCTCCACTTT
J: TRBJ2-1; D: .; V: TRBV7-8; size: .; CDR3: CASSSQGSYNEQFF; DNA: TGTGCCAGCAGCTCTCAGGGCTCCTACAATGAGCAGTTCTTC
J: TRBJ1-5; D: TRBD1; V: TRBV4-1; size: .; CDR3: CASSQGQGALNQPQHF; DNA: TGCGCCAGCAGCCAGGGACAGGGGGCACTAAATCAGCCCCAGCATTTT
J: TRBJ2-1; D: .; V: TRBV28; size: .; CDR3: CASRQRRQNNEQFF; DNA: TGTGCCAGCAGGCAGCGGAGGCAAAACAATGAGCAGTTCTTC
J: TRBJ2-3; D: .; V: TRBV11-2; size: .; CDR3: CASSQGGNTQYF; DNA: TGTGCCAGCAGCCAGGGTGGAAATACGCAGTATTTT
J: TRBJ2-2; D: TRBD2; V: TRBV4-2; size: .; CDR3: CASSPGGTNTGELFF; DNA: TGTGCCAGCAGTCCGGGGGGGACGAACACCGGGGAGCTGTTTTTT
J: TRBJ2-4; D: TRBD2; V: TRBV18; size: once; CDR3: CASSASGGADIQYF; DNA: TGTGCCAGCTCCGCTAGCGGGGGGGCCGACATTCAGTACTTC
J: TRBJ2-3; D: .; V: TRBV30; size: .; CDR3: CACLGVGRVTQYF; DNA: TGTGCCTGTTTAGGGGTGGGGCGGGTTACGCAGTATTTT
J: TRBJ1-4; D: .; V: TRBV5-4; size: .; CDR3: CASSQNSLPGEKLFF; DNA: TGTGCCAGCAGCCAAAACAGCCTCCCGGGGGAAAAACTGTTTTTT
J: TRBJ1-5; D: .; V: TRBV20-1; size: .; CDR3: CSASPGGGQPQHF; DNA: TGCAGTGCTAGTCCCGGGGGCGGCCAGCCCCAGCATTTT
J: TRBJ1-1; D: .; V: TRBV3-1/TRBV3-2; size: .; CDR3: CASSQGIQGLTEAFF; DNA: TGTGCCAGCAGCCAAGGTATACAGGGTTTGACTGAAGCTTTCTTT
J: TRBJ2-5; D: TRBD1; V: TRBV19; size: .; CDR3: CASSMAGDRSQETQYF; DNA: TGTGCCAGTAGTATGGCCGGGGACAGGAGCCAAGAGACCCAGTACTTC
J: TRBJ1-1; D: TRBD1; V: TRBV5-1; size: .; CDR3: CASYSGRGYRQGVNTEAFF; DNA: TGCGCCAGTTACTCCGGTCGGGGGTACCGACAGGGTGTGAACACTGAAGCTTTCTTT
J: TRBJ2-1; D: .; V: TRBV27; size: .; CDR3: CASSSPLYAPGQFF; DNA: TGTGCCAGCAGTTCCCCCCTGTATGCCCCAGGGCAGTTCTTC